This entry describes one T cell receptor beta chain. Its antigen is unknown. Where ophthalmopathy was present, donors had moderate-to-severe activity, CAS ≥3, NOSPECS ≥4 and duration under 3 months. Researchers took RNA transcripts and amplified TCR beta CDR3 regions from them. RT-PCR was first run with HTBI primers, then multiplex PCR in a second round. TCRdb reanalysed the multiplex PCR reads using MiXCR and keeps one entry per CDR3 protein. The sample yields 450,000 or so distinct CDR3 sequences, approximately 15% seen once. This specimen belongs to a study of Graves' ophthalmopathy and Graves' hyperthyroidism. Findings and limits, study-wide: Blood shared most expanded thyroid clonotypes above 0.001 frequency.

The source of this sequence is a woman aged 25 to 39 with Graves' ophthalmopathy. The sequenced sample was blood.

CDR3 in amino acids: CASSYSRDSQSYGYTF. CDR3 DNA: TGTGCCAGCAGTTACTCGAGGGACAGCCAGAGCTATGGCTACACCTTC. The V gene is TRBV6-5, the J gene TRBJ1-2; 7 bases align to TRBD1. V lost 0 bases, J lost 4 bases, and 8 bases stayed unmatched. Per germline, CDR1 MNHEY and CDR2 SVGAGI. CDR3 length equals 16 residues.